This T cell receptor beta chain emerged from a study of T cells in Graves' hyperthyroidism and ophthalmopathy. This CDR3 has 14 amino acids. Trimming cost V 6 bases and J 4 bases; bases outside gene matches: 6. RNA transcripts yielded amplified TCR beta CDR3 regions. When the TCR CDR3 underwent first-round RT-PCR, the HTBI primer set was used. TCRdb re-called the multiplex PCR reads through MiXCR, storing one row per CDR3 protein. The table lists about 270,000 distinct CDR3 sequences, approximately 20% of them singletons. This clonotype was counted many times. Sequenced sample: blood. The source of this sequence is a man aged 25-45 years with Graves' ophthalmopathy. The genes are TRBV12-3 or TRBV12-4 and TRBJ2-7, with 10 positions matching TRBD2. CDR3 in amino acids: CASSRLAGAYEQYF. DNA of the CDR3: TGTGCCAGCAGCCGTCTAGCGGGAGCGTACGAGCAGTACTTC.